This passage covers 19 T cell receptor beta chains from one sample sequenced in a study of cytomegalovirus exposure and HLA in healthy donors. The repertoire was sequenced with immunoSEQ multiplex PCR; TCRdb's copy has only in-frame clones and lacks some. This repertoire shows about 98,000 clones, roughly 87% found once; its top ten account for around 6.3%. The sample taken for sequencing was PBMCs. These receptors originate from a young man in good health and CMV-seropositive.

This chain links TRBV11-3 with TRBJ2-3, with TRBD1 matching 9 bases. This CDR3 region has 17 residues. J was trimmed by 6 bases and V by 0 bases; bases with no gene match: 10. In germline, CDR1 is SGHNT, CDR2 YENEEA. The CDR3 DNA reads as TGTGCCAGCAGCTTAGATCGTTTGGGACAGGGTTATGATACGCAGTATTTT. It encodes CASSLDRLGQGYDTQYF.

The chain has TRBV7-9 and TRBJ2-4, with TRBD2 matching 9 bases. V was pared by 8 bases and J by 5 bases, with 7 bases of the junction left unmatched. The CDR3 runs 14 residues. CDR1 is SEHNR, CDR2 FQNEAQ, per germline (reference sequence). The CDR3 DNA reads as TGTGCCAGCTCTTCTAGCGGGGTGGAAAACATTCAGTACTTC. This translates into CASSSSGVENIQYF.

This sequence joins TRBV27 and TRBJ2-7; 9 nucleotides match TRBD1. Looked up from germline, CDR1 is MNHEY and CDR2 is SMNVEV (reference sequence). The V and J ends lost 3 bases and 1 base, in that order; junction bases with no gene match: 10. The CDR3 spans 17 residues. CDR3 sequence: CASSLHPTGGESYEQYF. The DNA of the CDR3 is TGTGCCAGCAGTTTGCACCCCACAGGGGGCGAGTCCTACGAGCAGTACTTC.

V usage is TRBV5-4 and J usage is TRBJ2-5; no clear D gene. This CDR3 region has 15 residues. V lost 3 bases to trimming and J lost 0 bases, with 12 bases between them. The V gene's germline CDR1 is SGHNT and CDR2 YYREEE (reference sequence). CDR3 DNA sequence: TGTGCCAGCAGCTACGAACAAGGAGACCAAGAGACCCAGTACTTC. Translating it yields CASSYEQGDQETQYF. The complete variable domain, with remaining parts taken from reference TRBV5-4 and TRBJ2-5, reads ETGVTQSPTHLIKTRGQQVTLRCSSQSGHNTVSWYQQALGQGPQFIFQYYREEENGRGNFPPRFSGLQFPNYSSELNVNALELDDSALYLCASSYEQGDQETQYFGPGTRLLVL.

The V call is TRBV7-2, the J call TRBJ1-5; no clear D gene. The germline V gene encodes CDR1 SGHTA and CDR2 FQGNSA. The CDR3 spans 15 residues. Trimming cost V 2 bases and J 2 bases, with 10 bases left between them. The DNA of the CDR3 is TGTGCCAGCAGCTTATCTGGAGAGGGCAATCAGCCCCAGCATTTT. Translating gives CASSLSGEGNQPQHF.

The CDR3 loop reads CSVADSYYNEQFF. CDR3 DNA sequence: TGCAGCGTTGCGGACAGCTACTACAATGAGCAGTTCTTC. The chain joins TRBV29-1 to TRBJ2-1, with a tentative D call TRBD1 (6 bases). The germline gives CDR1 SQVTM, CDR2 ANQGSEA. V dropped 4 bases and J dropped 3 bases, with 10 bases sitting between them. This CDR3 contains 13 residues.

This chain connects TRBV7-9 to TRBJ1-1; D is uncertain. The V and J ends lost 5 bases and 1 base respectively, with 8 bases between them. Germline V gene data show CDR1 as SEHNR and CDR2 as FQNEAQ (reference sequence). There are 13 residues in the CDR3. CDR3 nucleotide sequence: TGTGCCAGCAGCCTAAGAACGAACACTGAAGCTTTCTTT. Its translation is CASSLRTNTEAFF.

The chain combines TRBV6-5 with TRBJ2-3; 10 bases line up with TRBD2. This CDR3 contains 15 residues. J gave up 5 bases and V 6 bases, and 8 bases lay outside the gene matches. The germline V gene encodes CDR1 MNHEY and CDR2 SVGAGI. The CDR3 spells CASRISGGSVDTQYF. The CDR3 DNA reads TGTGCCAGCAGAATTAGCGGGGGGTCGGTAGATACGCAGTATTTT.

J is TRBJ1-5 and V is TRBV5-8; TRBD1 matches 8 bases. J lost 4 bases, V lost 0 bases, and 6 bases had no gene match. Germline V gene sequence: CDR1 SGHTS, CDR2 YDEGEE. CDR3 length: 16 amino acids. CDR3 sequence: CASSLDYRGRNQPQHF. The DNA of the CDR3 is TGTGCCAGCAGCTTGGACTACAGGGGGAGAAATCAGCCCCAGCATTTT.

V is TRBV27 and J is TRBJ2-1, with 8 bases identical to TRBD1. CDR3 length equals 12 residues. From germline, CDR1 is MNHEY and CDR2 SMNVEV (reference sequence). After removal of 8 bases from V and 8 bases from J, the junction contained 5 bases not matched to a gene. The CDR3: CASSDRADEQFF. CDR3 DNA: TGTGCCAGCTCGGACAGGGCCGATGAGCAGTTCTTC.

This rearrangement joins TRBV2 to TRBJ1-2; D is undetermined. Germline V lookup: CDR1 SNHLY, CDR2 FYNNEI. CDR3 length: 14 amino acids. V was cut by 0 bases and J by 3 bases, with 8 bases left in between. The CDR3 reads CASSEAREYYGYTF. DNA for the CDR3: TGTGCCAGCAGTGAAGCGCGAGAGTACTATGGCTACACCTTC.

The chain employs TRBV6-5 and TRBJ1-1; D is possibly TRBD1 (6 bases). The length of the CDR3 is 14 residues. In germline, CDR1 is MNHEY, CDR2 SVGAGI. Trimming removed 7 bases from V and 7 bases from J, with 19 bases in between. The CDR3 here is CASTITRGNGEAFF. CDR3 sequence (DNA): TGTGCCAGCACAATAACCAGGGGAAACGGTGAAGCTTTCTTT.

This clone has just a few counts. The chain employs TRBV27 and TRBJ1-5; 7 bases fit TRBD1. Germline V gene data show CDR1 as MNHEY and CDR2 as SMNVEV (reference sequence). This CDR3 has 14 residues. With V trimmed by 8 bases and J by 5 bases, 9 bases remained unmatched. The chain's CDR3 is CASATQGPDQPQHF. CDR3 nucleotides: TGTGCCAGCGCAACACAGGGGCCCGATCAGCCCCAGCATTTT.

This rearrangement joins TRBV4-1 to TRBJ2-1; no definite D call. The CDR3 sequence is 16 residues long. CDR1 and CDR2 from the germline V gene are MGHRA and YSYEKL. Trimming took 0 bases from V and 4 from J, leaving 13 bases between them. CDR3 protein: CASSQDVAAPYNEQFF. The CDR3 nucleotides read TGCGCCAGCAGCCAAGATGTTGCGGCTCCGTACAATGAGCAGTTCTTC.

This clone occurred once. The J gene is TRBJ2-5, the V gene TRBV2, with D unresolved. Germline V lookup: CDR1 SNHLY, CDR2 FYNNEI. This CDR3 has 14 amino acids. Trimming took off 8 bases at V and 0 bases at J, with 13 bases between the two ends. In DNA, the CDR3 is TGTGCCAGCGGAACAGAGCCGTACCAAGAGACCCAGTACTTC. It specifies CASGTEPYQETQYF.

The chain recombines TRBV19 with TRBJ2-1, with TRBD2 identical over 7 bases. This CDR3 spans 14 amino acids. V was clipped by 3 bases and J by 10 bases; unmatched bases: 9. CDR1 is LNHDA, CDR2 SQIVND, per germline (reference sequence). Written as DNA, the CDR3 is TGTGCCAGTAGTATCACAGGACCGCGGGGGGAGCAGTTCTTC. This sequence encodes CASSITGPRGEQFF.

This clone was seen only a few times. V usage is TRBV6-6 and J usage is TRBJ2-5; 7 positions match TRBD1. V dropped 2 bases and J dropped 0; count of bases not matched to a gene: 3. The CDR3 is made up of 15 amino acids. Germline CDR1 MNHNY, CDR2 SVGAGI (reference sequence). Written as DNA, the CDR3 is TGTGCCAGCAGTTACCGGGACAGCTACCAAGAGACCCAGTACTTC. Translated, it gives CASSYRDSYQETQYF.

This clone was recorded a few times. The gene calls are TRBV5-4 and TRBJ1-6; the D gene is possibly TRBD1 (5 bases). The CDR3 length is 17 residues. Per germline, CDR1 SGHNT and CDR2 YYREEE (reference sequence). Trimming removed 0 bases from V and 7 bases from J, with 17 bases in between. CDR3 bases: TGTGCCAGCAGCTTGGGTGTAGGTGCAAGGACAAATTCACCCCTCCACTTT. Its protein product is CASSLGVGARTNSPLHF.

The chain recombines TRBV9 with TRBJ2-1, with no clear D. The CDR3 consists of 11 residues. Trimming stripped 2 bases from V and 8 bases from J, with 5 bases between. Per germline, CDR1 SGDLS and CDR2 YYNGEE. This CDR3 reads CASSVGDEQFF. The CDR3 DNA is TGTGCCAGCAGCGTTGGAGATGAGCAGTTCTTC. Together with reference TRBV9 and TRBJ2-1, the CDR3 gives the full variable domain: DSGVTQTPKHLITATGQRVTLRCSPRSGDLSVYWYQQSLDQGLQFLIQYYNGEERAKGNILERFSAQQFPDLHSELNLSSLELGDSALYFCASSVGDEQFFGPGTRLTVL.